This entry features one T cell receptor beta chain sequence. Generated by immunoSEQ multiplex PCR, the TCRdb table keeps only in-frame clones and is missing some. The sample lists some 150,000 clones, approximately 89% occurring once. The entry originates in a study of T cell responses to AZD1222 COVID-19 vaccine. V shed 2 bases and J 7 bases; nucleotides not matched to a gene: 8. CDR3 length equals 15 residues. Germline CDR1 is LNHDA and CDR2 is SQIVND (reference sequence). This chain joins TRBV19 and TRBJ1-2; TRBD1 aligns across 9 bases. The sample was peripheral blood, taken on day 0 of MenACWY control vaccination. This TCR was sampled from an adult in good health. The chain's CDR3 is CASSIRDRGTGGYTF. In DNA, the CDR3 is TGTGCCAGTAGTATACGAGACAGGGGGACGGGTGGCTACACCTTC.